The 6 T cell receptor beta chains below come from one sample, sequenced in a study of OX40 agonist ivuxolimab in advanced cancers. Assay: immunoSEQ multiplex PCR; the TCRdb copy retains only in-frame clones and omits some. Of roughly 56,000 clones detected, roughly four fifths appear once; the ten largest clones hold around 3.9%. The specimen was CD4+ or CD8+ T cells sorted from blood, collected in a trial of the OX40 agonist ivuxolimab. The receptor set was obtained from an adult with an advanced solid tumor such as melanoma, head and neck, liver or kidney cancer.

This clone has a single count. This chain joins TRBV5-5 and TRBJ2-7; TRBD1 matches 8 bases. The V gene end was trimmed by 0 bases and the J gene end by 4 bases; junction bases not matched to a gene: 6. From germline, CDR1 is SGHKS and CDR2 YYEKEE (reference sequence). The CDR3 runs 15 residues. The CDR3, as DNA: TGTGCCAGCAGCTTGGTTGCAGGGGGCAAGTACGAGCAGTACTTC. Translated, it gives CASSLVAGGKYEQYF.

J is TRBJ2-5 and V is TRBV18; D ambiguous. In germline, CDR1 is KGHSH, CDR2 LQKENI. There are 11 residues in the CDR3. V was cut by 4 bases and J by 1 base, with 1 base left in between. The CDR3 is CASSLQETQYF. The CDR3, as DNA: TGTGCCAGCTCACTCCAAGAGACCCAGTACTTC.

The chain carries TRBV6-5 and TRBJ2-3; 9 nucleotides agree with TRBD2. V was clipped by 0 bases and J by 3 bases; unmatched bases: 4. CDR3 size: 16 residues. Per germline, CDR1 MNHEY and CDR2 SVGAGI. The CDR3 is CASSYSSSGGTDTQYF. CDR3 sequence (DNA): TGTGCCAGCAGTTACTCGAGTAGCGGGGGTACAGATACGCAGTATTTT.

In DNA, the CDR3 is TGTGCCAGTAGTATAGGGGCCGGGGGGACCTACGAGCAGTACTTC. Its translation is CASSIGAGGTYEQYF. The chain recombines TRBV19 with TRBJ2-7, with 7 bases fitting TRBD2. The junction had 5 bases not matched to a gene; V was cut back by 1 base and J by 2 bases. This CDR3 has 15 residues. CDR1 LNHDA and CDR2 SQIVND come from the germline V gene (reference sequence).

The genes are TRBV28 and TRBJ2-5; D perhaps matches TRBD2 (6 bases). Trimming took off 2 bases at V and 5 bases at J, with 12 bases between the two ends. Per the germline V gene, CDR1 is MDHEN and CDR2 is SYDVKM. The CDR3 totals 14 residues. CDR3 protein: CASSLGGRGETQYF. CDR3 DNA sequence: TGTGCCAGCAGTTTAGGAGGACGGGGGGAGACCCAGTACTTC.

The chain combines TRBV19 with TRBJ2-1, with D possibly being TRBD1 or TRBD2 (6 bases each). V was trimmed by 2 bases and J by 7 bases, leaving 15 bases between them. CDR1 and CDR2 from the germline V gene are LNHDA and SQIVND (reference sequence). The CDR3 is 15 amino acids. CDR3 bases: TGTGCCAGTAGTATAACGGGGGCCCTTTGGAATGAGCAGTTCTTC. It yields the protein CASSITGALWNEQFF. Using reference TRBV19 and TRBJ2-1 for the parts outside the CDR3, the full variable domain is DGGITQSPKYLFRKEGQNVTLSCEQNLNHDAMYWYRQDPGQGLRLIYYSQIVNDFQKGDIAEGYSVSREKKESFPLTVTSAQKNPTAFYLCASSITGALWNEQFFGPGTRLTVL.